Below are 8 T cell receptor beta chains sequenced from a single sample in a study of shared clonotypes between healthy human individuals. Naive CD8 cells lacked CD45RO and underwent positive selection for CCR7, leaving out terminally differentiated effector memory CD45RA+ cells. TCRdb's copy holds only in-frame clones and misses some; the assay was immunoSEQ multiplex PCR. The repertoire consists of about 2 million clones, with roughly 94% occurring once and the leading ten covering around 1%. Sequencing was done on a sample of naive CD8+ T cells sorted from blood. These receptors originate from a young man in good health.

The chain couples TRBV10-3 to TRBJ2-4, with a possible D match to TRBD2 (6 bases). The germline gives CDR1 ENHRY, CDR2 SYGVKD. The CDR3 has 13 residues. Trimming removed 2 bases at V and 11 bases at J, with 13 bases between. The CDR3 region has the DNA TGTGCCATCAGTGAGGTGGAGGGAAATGTTCAGTACTTC. It yields the protein CAISEVEGNVQYF.

This sequence joins TRBV11-2 and TRBJ2-7; 9 nucleotides align to TRBD2. Germline V gene sequence: CDR1 SGHAT, CDR2 FQNNGV. The V gene end was trimmed by 3 bases and the J gene end by 4 bases; junction bases not matched to a gene: 4. CDR3 length: 14 residues. CDR3 nucleotide sequence: TGTGCCAGCAGCTTGGCTAGCGGGAATTACGAGCAGTACTTC. This translates into CASSLASGNYEQYF.

The rearrangement uses TRBV10-3 and TRBJ1-1, with 9 bases fitting TRBD1. CDR1 ENHRY and CDR2 SYGVKD come from the germline V gene. The CDR3 loop spans 15 amino acids. V shed 0 bases and J 1 base; nucleotides not matched to a gene: 0. DNA of the CDR3: TGTGCCATCAGTGAGTCGACAGGGGGGAACACTGAAGCTTTCTTT. Protein: CAISESTGGNTEAFF.

The CDR3: CASSLRAENQPQHF. CDR3 coding DNA: TGTGCCAGCAGCTTGCGCGCGGAGAATCAGCCCCAGCATTTT. The rearrangement joins TRBV5-8 to TRBJ1-5; D is ambiguous. Trimming took off 1 base at V and 4 bases at J, with 9 bases between the two ends. The length of the CDR3 is 14 residues. The V gene's germline CDR1 is SGHTS and CDR2 YDEGEE.

The chain links TRBV15 to TRBJ2-7, with 7 bases that match TRBD1. The length of the CDR3 is 16 residues. Per germline, CDR1 LNHNV and CDR2 YYDKDF (reference sequence). J lost 0 bases, V lost 3 bases, and 8 bases had no gene match. The CDR3 loop is CATSRGKQGSSYEQYF. The DNA for the CDR3 is TGTGCCACCAGCAGGGGAAAACAGGGGAGCTCCTACGAGCAGTACTTC.

The V gene is TRBV28, the J gene TRBJ1-2; TRBD1 aligns across 9 bases. V lost 6 bases, J lost 8 bases, and 4 bases stayed unmatched. Per germline, CDR1 MDHEN and CDR2 SYDVKM. CDR3 length: 12 amino acids. In DNA form, the CDR3 reads TGTGCCAGCAGGGACAGGGGACGGGGCTACACCTTC. Protein: CASRDRGRGYTF.

This clone was recorded only once. The gene calls are TRBV18 and TRBJ1-5, with no clear D. The CDR3 is 14 residues long. Germline CDR1 and CDR2: KGHSH and LQKENI. Trimming left V 4 bases short and J 3 bases short, with 10 bases between. In DNA, the CDR3 is TGTGCCAGCTCACATGAGGGTGACAATCAGCCCCAGCATTTT. Its protein is CASSHEGDNQPQHF. The variable domain in full, with the rest retrieved from reference TRBV18 and TRBJ1-5, is NAGVMQNPRHLVRRRGQEARLRCSPMKGHSHVYWYRQLPEEGLKFMVYLQKENIIDESGMPKERFSAEFPKEGPSILRIQQVVRGDSAAYFCASSHEGDNQPQHFGDGTRLSIL.

The chain recombines TRBV27 with TRBJ2-1; 8 positions agree with TRBD2. Germline trimming cut 2 bases from V and 4 bases from J; bases unmatched to any gene: 7. This CDR3 region has 16 residues. Germline lookup yields CDR1 MNHEY and CDR2 SMNVEV (reference sequence). The CDR3 DNA is TGTGCCAGCAGTTTAATAGCGGGGTTGGGGTACAATGAGCAGTTCTTC. It encodes CASSLIAGLGYNEQFF.